These T cell receptor beta chains were read from a single sample in a study of T cell repertoires in cytomegalovirus infection. The antigens of these receptors remain unknown. Each CDR3 protein is one row after TCRdb ran MiXCR on the reads. The sample lists some 940,000 distinct CDR3 sequences; approximately 32% were seen once. The sequences come from cultured CD8+ T cells from PBMCs, collected from culture after CMV antigen stimulation. The receptor set was obtained from a human donor in good health (CMV status not recorded). Some clones in this sample may be carry-over from other donors' samples. CDR3s leave out the opening cysteine and the closing phenylalanine or tryptophan. D genes are given only for firm matches. Clone sizes are given selectively: once, few, many, or a class where the clone is expanded.

v_call	d_call	clone_size	j_call	cdr3_aa
TRBV20-1	TRBD1	many	TRBJ1-2	SAPGRGKNYGYT
TRBV20-1	-	-	TRBJ2-1	SVSSSSYNEQF
TRBV4-2	TRBD2	-	TRBJ2-1	ASSHPAGGWNEQF
TRBV20-1	TRBD2	-	TRBJ2-3	SATQRGKSTDTQY
TRBV2	-	-	TRBJ1-5	ASSPGPRGAQH
TRBV2	TRBD1	-	TRBJ1-2	ASSPEGARSGYT
TRBV7-2	-	few	TRBJ2-2	ASSPSGREDTGELF
TRBV6-1	-	-	TRBJ1-1	ASSEGQSGTEAF
TRBV7-6	-	few	TRBJ2-3	ASSPLTGSRATDTQY
TRBV4-1	-	-	TRBJ1-1	AEALAGRMNTEAF
TRBV6-8	-	-	TRBJ1-5	ASADSYSNQPQH
TRBV20-1	TRBD1	-	TRBJ2-2	SASGGTGAMNTGELF
TRBV15	TRBD2	-	TRBJ2-1	ATSTPGLAGGSYNEQF
TRBV12-3/TRBV12-4	TRBD1	-	TRBJ1-4	ASRGQEEKLF
TRBV10-3	TRBD1	few	TRBJ2-5	AISAPDRESKETQY
TRBV29-1	-	-	TRBJ2-5	SVEDPSRPQETQY
TRBV7-2	-	few	TRBJ1-3	ASSPVWSRKVNTIY
TRBV20-1	-	few	TRBJ2-5	SATRELSQETQY
TRBV6-1	-	few	TRBJ2-3	ASRGGSRVGTQY
TRBV24-1	-	-	TRBJ2-3	ATSGGRTALGDTQY
TRBV5-6	-	few	TRBJ1-6	ASSWGRPSSPLH
TRBV7-9	TRBD1	few	TRBJ2-2	ASSPAGQAWPRTGELF
TRBV5-4	-	many	TRBJ2-2	ASSFEHPNTGELF
TRBV6-5	TRBD1	-	TRBJ1-3	ASSPPGQGVFLDTIY
TRBV6-7	TRBD1	-	TRBJ2-1	ASSARDRFTRYNEQF
TRBV6-2/TRBV6-3	-	few	TRBJ1-1	ASRQGRLMNTEAF
TRBV4-3	-	-	TRBJ2-5	ASSQDRLARKTQY
TRBV6-1	TRBD1	many	TRBJ2-3	ASSERTGGLARTDTQY
TRBV27	TRBD1	few	TRBJ1-5	ASSVQGYNQPQH
TRBV7-2	TRBD1	many	TRBJ1-1	ASSLGRGQTNTEAF
TRBV4-3	-	-	TRBJ1-4	ASSQDPGARANEKLF
TRBV7-9	-	-	TRBJ2-7	ASSLTEETYEQY
TRBV27	-	few	TRBJ1-5	ASSPEGRRSNQPQH
TRBV27	TRBD1	-	TRBJ2-1	ASSSPWGQGITEQF
TRBV6-2/TRBV6-3	-	-	TRBJ2-2	ASTHGGELF
TRBV7-9	TRBD1	few	TRBJ1-2	ASSYDRADGYT
TRBV12-5	-	few	TRBJ1-2	ASPPRGLYGYT
TRBV6-1	-	-	TRBJ2-5	ASTEGHYGVETQY
TRBV7-2	TRBD1	many	TRBJ2-7	ASSFSPPGQAPRGSYEQY
TRBV6-2/TRBV6-3	-	few	TRBJ1-1	ASSWGWSTEAF